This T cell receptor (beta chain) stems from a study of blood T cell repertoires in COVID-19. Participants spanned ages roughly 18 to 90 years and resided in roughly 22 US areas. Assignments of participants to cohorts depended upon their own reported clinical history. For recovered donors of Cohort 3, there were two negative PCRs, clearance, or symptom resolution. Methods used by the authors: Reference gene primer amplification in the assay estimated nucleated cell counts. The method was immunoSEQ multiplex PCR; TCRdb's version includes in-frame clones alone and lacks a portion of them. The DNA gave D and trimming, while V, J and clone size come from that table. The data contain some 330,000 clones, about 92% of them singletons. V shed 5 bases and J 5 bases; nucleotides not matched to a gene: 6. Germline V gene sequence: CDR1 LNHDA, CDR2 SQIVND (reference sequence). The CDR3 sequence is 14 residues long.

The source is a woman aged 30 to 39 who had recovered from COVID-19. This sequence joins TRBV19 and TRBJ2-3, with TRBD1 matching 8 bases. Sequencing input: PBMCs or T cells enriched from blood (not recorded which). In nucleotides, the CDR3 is TGTGCCAGTAGTTCCCGGACAGGGCAAGATACGCAGTATTTT. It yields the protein CASSSRTGQDTQYF.